The sequence of this TCR beta chain was determined in a study of cytomegalovirus exposure and HLA in healthy donors (dated 2017 in TCRdb). With regard to the full study: According to an earlier analysis of several hundred of the donors, about 179 million T cells yielded some 110 million unique TCR beta sequences and about 280 Gb of sequence data. An early release that covered fewer than 750 HLA-typed donors contained approximately 300 gigabases of sequencing data and 75 million to 100 million unique TCR sequences. Among the roughly 400 genotyped donors, 81% belonged to the genetic ancestry cluster associated with self-reported Caucasian donors. The study aimed to test whether signatures of past pathogen exposure could be identified by cataloging public T cell receptors. Using immunosequencing, the study profiled T cell repertoires from some 670 subjects and related those repertoires to cytomegalovirus serostatus. Along with the roughly 670-subject first cohort, a separate validation cohort of over a hundred different subjects was used. To predict cytomegalovirus infection status, the study brought together high-throughput TCR immunosequencing, statistical association of individual TCRs with disease status, and machine learning. In a later analysis, previously published TCR beta repertoires from about 640 donors were re-analyzed and high-resolution HLA genotyping was added so that TCR occurrence patterns could be studied. In the later analysis, no new phenotypic data were used to find candidate immune exposures; instead, reliance was placed on TCR beta sequences and their occurrence across donors. An earlier analysis of approximately 630 of the donors applied high-throughput TCR beta sequencing to assess whether each TCR beta V gene segment acted as functional or pseudogenic. Donor age, sex, ethnicity and CMV serostatus were compiled alongside the repertoire data. Genome-wide SNP genotypes for about 65% of the 666 donors were used in a later genetic analysis, which treated that subset as a discovery cohort. Every repertoire in the discovery cohort had been generated on one and the same sequencing platform. Both class I and class II loci were covered by HLA typing, at four-digit resolution. The number of typed donors differed by locus: roughly 629-630 for A, B, C, DRB1 and DQB1; approximately 520 for DQA1; around 610 for DPA1; and 400 to 480 for DPB1. Roughly 5 DR-DQ haplotypes were handled as single units for association and clustering, since linkage in the cohort was strong. Across about 380 genotyped donors of the cohort, an average of about 200,000 unique TCR beta nucleotide sequences per donor were sequenced, and 15% to 20% of those sequences were non-productive. Overall study outcomes, separate from this receptor: This cohort had only TCR beta chains sequenced, and the lack of alpha or paired-chain data limited which features could be detected. According to a later analysis, parvovirus B19, influenza, CMV and Epstein-Barr virus appeared linked to several top co-occurrence clusters. According to a later analysis, most CMV-associated TCR beta chains appeared to be HLA-restricted, and the HLA associations seemed to be driven largely by CMV exposure. When HLA alleles, especially DR and DQ, strongly co-occurred, attributing TCR associations to individual alleles was difficult. In vitro tests confirmed that three of the cytomegalovirus-associated TCR beta chains recognize cytomegalovirus antigens. Across donors, most TCR sequences were observed very rarely, whereas some public TCRs were present in many individuals. A further reported finding was that TCR beta sequences accurately predicted the HLA-A and HLA-B alleles for most subjects in the first cohort. In a later analysis, HLA-associated TCR beta chains showed more clonal expansion and lower generation probabilities than non-associated chains that were equally common. According to a later genetic analysis, donors in an Asian-associated ancestry cluster had fewer N-insertions in productive TCRs than the approximately 690-donor mean. The earlier analysis of about 600 of the donors excluded over 15 rarely observed V segments, including chromosome 9 orphons, because counts were too low. The study listed 150 to 200 TCR beta chains as associated with cytomegalovirus. In a later genetic analysis, a missense DCLRE1C variant was associated with V-gene and J-gene trimming of TCR beta chains, and the association was replicated in an independent cohort. Because HLA typing was unavailable for some donors at each locus, only the typed subset was used in association tests. The classifier was reported to diagnose cytomegalovirus status with high specificity and sensitivity in both the original cohort and the validation cohort. An earlier analysis of around 500 of the donors showed that most TCR beta V segments appeared in productive rearrangements either about 90% or about 30% of the time, which broadly matched IMGT annotations. A cluster of highly shared sequence variants was judged likely to represent a technical artifact of the sequencing pipeline. According to a later analysis, TCR association rates differed among HLA loci, with DRB1 alleles showing the most associated TCRs and HLA-C alleles showing the fewest. It was suggested by the authors that the approach could potentially be generalized to other disease states and immunological phenotypes. CMV serostatus was the only immune exposure information available for the cohort. In a later analysis, some 17,000 TCR beta sequences were associated with specific HLA alleles at a false discovery rate of 0.05. The presence/absence analyses assumed that sequencing depth was roughly uniform across donors, and that assumption may not be true. Some IMGT-functional V segments, including TRBV6-2 and TRBV6-3, could not be told apart with the 87-base-pair reads, so those segments were excluded. Linkage disequilibrium might explain the correlated functional status among segregating V segments, but an unknown experimental factor could not be ruled out.

The cohort comprised several hundred healthy bone marrow donors. At the time of sampling, every cohort member was nominally healthy, though immune exposures that went unrecorded were likely present. The donor tested CMV seropositive and was one of the 289 seropositive cohort members. A peripheral blood sample was provided by each donor, and peripheral blood mononuclear cells were used for TCR beta sequencing. The Qiagen DNeasy Blood Extraction Kit was used to extract genomic DNA from the blood cell samples. Points on this clone: No antigen is known for it. No base quality information exists; no much larger clone differs at one position.

The CDR3, from cysteine to phenylalanine, totals 15 residues. Only the CDR3 DNA is retained, 45 bases long and in frame from the first base. Clipping removes 4 bases from V and 1 base from J, with 7 as the unmatched junction base count. CDR1 and CDR2 are drawn from the germline V gene (reference sequence): MNHEY, SMNVEV. To prepare the library, the immunoSEQ multiplex PCR assay was applied. For the multiplex PCR, a mixture combining 60 forward primers for TCR Vbeta segments and 13 reverse primers for TCR Jbeta segments was used. A multiplex PCR assay on genomic DNA amplified the CDR3 region of rearranged TCR beta genes. On the Illumina HiSeq System, the amplified TCR beta libraries were sequenced as 87-base-pair reads. The study's processing was this. Across the 500 to 700 repertoires, a later analysis counted some 80 million unique TCR beta chains, around 11 million of which were shared by at least two donors. To remove PCR and sequencing errors, raw reads were error-corrected and collapsed into unique sequences using a nearest-neighbor algorithm that merged closely related sequences. V, D and J gene segments were assigned by aligning CDR3 sequences to IMGT reference sequences. For a sequence to be retained, a match of at least six nucleotides was required to both a V gene segment and a J gene segment. Rearrangements were classified as productive when the CDR3 lacked stop codons and remained in frame with V and J, and all other rearrangements were classified as non-productive. Following IMGT convention, CDR3 was defined as the stretch from the second conserved V-encoded cysteine to the conserved J-encoded phenylalanine. The earlier analysis of fewer than 700 of the donors excluded sequences that lacked an unambiguous match to a single V gene segment. In an earlier analysis of 587 of the donors, a V segment was called functional when productive rearrangements were above 56.7%, and segregating when the standard deviation between donors exceeded 5%. A statistical classification framework was developed to diagnose cytomegalovirus status using the catalog of TCR beta chain sequences. In a later analysis, V and J genes were assigned by comparing TCR nucleotide sequences against IMGT/GENE-DB human TR gene sequences. Using the TCRdist pipeline, a later analysis assigned CDR3 sequences along with most-parsimonious VDJ recombination scenarios. In a later analysis, each TCR beta chain was defined by its CDR3 amino acid sequence together with its V-gene family, and reads lacking a unique V-gene family were excluded. To address suspected cross-contamination and a sequencing artifact, a later analysis removed around 590 highly shared, low-generation-probability nucleotide sequences. For each public chain, a later analysis derived a clonal expansion index from normalized ranks of inferred template counts within each repertoire. Generation probabilities in a later analysis came from a VDJ recombination model fitted to out-of-frame rearrangements, and those results were checked against IGoR. In a later analysis, TCR-TCR, TCR-HLA and TCR-CMV co-occurrence was scored with hypergeometric tests, and a repertoire-size bias correction was applied to TCR pairs. In a later analysis, false discovery rates were estimated by permuting HLA or CMV assignments 20 times. In a later analysis, co-occurring TCRs were grouped using DBSCAN, with TCRdist sequence similarity added in when clustering inside HLA-allele-positive subsets. Co-occurrence clustering excluded repertoires with fewer than 30,000 or more than 120,000 public chains, plus five with anomalous nucleotide sharing. The immuneACCESS repertoire file appears here via TCRdb, limited to in-frame rearrangements. These files lack a portion of the clones; in checked studies, under half of the deficit traces to unresolved V genes, and the cause of the others is not known. V and J calls and clone size are given by that table; D and trimming were obtained from the DNA. The sample has approximately 150,000 clones on record, roughly 80% of them singletons. Of the sample, roughly 4.3% is held by the ten largest clones.

This sequence uses TRBV27 and TRBJ2-7; the central 7 bases match TRBD2. The sequenced material came from PBMCs. The source of this sequence is a woman between 40 and 50 years old in good health and CMV-seropositive. In nucleotide form, the sequence is TGTGCCAGCAGTTATGGGACTACCCGATCCTACGAGCAGTACTTC. Protein translation: CASSYGTTRSYEQYF.